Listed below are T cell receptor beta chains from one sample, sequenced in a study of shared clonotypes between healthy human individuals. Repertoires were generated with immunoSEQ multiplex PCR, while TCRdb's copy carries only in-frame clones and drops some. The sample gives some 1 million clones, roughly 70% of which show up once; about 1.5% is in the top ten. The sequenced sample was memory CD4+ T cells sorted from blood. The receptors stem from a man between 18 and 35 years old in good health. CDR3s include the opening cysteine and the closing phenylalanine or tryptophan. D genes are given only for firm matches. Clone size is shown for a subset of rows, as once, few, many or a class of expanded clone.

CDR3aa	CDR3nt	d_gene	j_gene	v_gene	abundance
CATTPRPPLADTQYF	TGTGCCACAACACCACGGCCCCCACTGGCGGATACGCAGTATTTT	-	TRBJ2-3	TRBV18	-
CASSKNMMNTEAFF	TGTGCCAGCAGCAAAAATATGATGAACACTGAAGCTTTCTTT	-	TRBJ1-1	TRBV7-2	-
CASSLRGAYEKLFF	TGTGCCAGCAGCCTGAGGGGAGCGTATGAAAAACTGTTTTTT	-	TRBJ1-4	TRBV7-2	-
CASSRFLGQGNEKLFF	TGCGCCAGCAGCCGGTTCTTGGGACAGGGGAATGAAAAACTGTTTTTT	TRBD1	TRBJ1-4	TRBV4-1	-
CASSYTPGTTYNEQFF	TGTGCCAGCAGTTACACCCCCGGGACAACCTACAATGAGCAGTTCTTC	-	TRBJ2-1	TRBV27	many
CASRIGLNSHNEQFF	TGTGCCAGCAGGATAGGGTTAAACTCGCACAATGAGCAGTTCTTC	-	TRBJ2-1	TRBV11-2	-
CASSRGGSSTGELFF	TGTGCCAGCAGCCGCGGGGGGAGTTCCACCGGGGAGCTGTTTTTT	TRBD2	TRBJ2-2	TRBV7-2	-
CASSGTRNTGELFF	TGTGCCAGCTCAGGGACTAGAAACACCGGGGAGCTGTTTTTT	TRBD2	TRBJ2-2	TRBV18	-
CASSPPRGGGSVGELFF	TGCGCCAGCAGCCCCCCTCGGGGGGGAGGTTCGGTCGGGGAGCTGTTTTTT	TRBD2	TRBJ2-2	TRBV4-1	once
CASSATGSAQYF	TGTGCCAGCAGTGCGACAGGGAGTGCGCAGTATTTT	TRBD1	TRBJ2-3	TRBV6-1	-
CASSLPPLYGYTF	TGTGCCAGCAGCTTACCCCCCCTCTATGGCTACACCTTC	-	TRBJ1-2	TRBV6-6	once
CASSVELGRGAEETQYF	TGTGCCAGCAGCGTCGAGTTGGGCAGGGGGGCCGAAGAGACCCAGTACTTC	-	TRBJ2-5	TRBV9	-
CASSIGAGLGNTEAFF	TGTGCCAGTAGTATTGGGGCAGGGTTAGGGAACACTGAAGCTTTCTTT	-	TRBJ1-1	TRBV19	-
CAWSRGGGANVLTF	TGTGCCTGGAGTAGAGGGGGCGGGGCCAACGTCCTGACTTTC	TRBD1	TRBJ2-6	TRBV30	few
CSVVPEGETQYF	TGCAGCGTTGTCCCCGAGGGGGAGACCCAGTACTTC	-	TRBJ2-5	TRBV29-1	-
CASSLISGAGTEAFF	TGTGCCAGCAGCCTAATTTCAGGGGCTGGAACTGAAGCTTTCTTT	-	TRBJ1-1	TRBV9	-
CASNVRGDNEQFF	TGTGCCAGCAACGTCAGGGGGGACAATGAGCAGTTCTTC	-	TRBJ2-1	TRBV6-6	-
CAISGGQEDEQYF	TGTGCCATCAGTGGGGGCCAGGAAGACGAGCAGTACTTC	-	TRBJ2-7	TRBV10-3	-
CASSNAFF	TGTGCCAGCAGTAACGCTTTCTTT	-	TRBJ1-1	TRBV6-5	-
CASSRGDTEAFF	TGCGCCAGCAGTCGAGGGGACACTGAAGCTTTCTTT	-	TRBJ1-1	TRBV4-1	-
CASSGIRAQYF	TGTGCCAGCAGTGGGATTAGGGCTCAGTACTTC	-	TRBJ2-4	TRBV6-1	-
CAWIGMNTEAFF	TGTGCCTGGATAGGGATGAACACTGAAGCTTTCTTT	-	TRBJ1-1	TRBV30	-
CASSSAMDSGYTF	TGCGCCAGCAGCTCCGCCATGGATTCGGGCTACACCTTC	-	TRBJ1-2	TRBV5-1	few
CASSLDTGEYYGYTF	TGCGCCAGCAGCTTGGATACAGGGGAGTACTATGGCTACACCTTC	TRBD1	TRBJ1-2	TRBV5-1	-
CASSPYSGSGTAPDTQYF	TGCGCCAGCAGCCCCTATAGCGGGAGTGGGACCGCCCCCGATACGCAGTATTTT	TRBD2	TRBJ2-3	TRBV5-1	-
CASEAQVGVGYTF	TGTGCCTCTGAGGCCCAGGTTGGAGTGGGCTACACCTTC	-	TRBJ1-2	TRBV30	few
CASSPRVGGIGPGANVLTF	TGTGCCAGCAGTCCAAGGGTGGGGGGTATAGGGCCTGGGGCCAACGTCCTGACTTTC	-	TRBJ2-6	TRBV27	-
CAWNQDHYEQYF	TGTGCCTGGAATCAGGACCACTACGAGCAGTACTTC	-	TRBJ2-7	TRBV30	-
CASSLTSGIPYNEQFF	TGTGCCAGCAGCTTGACTAGCGGGATACCCTACAATGAGCAGTTCTTC	TRBD2	TRBJ2-1	TRBV7-9	-
CASSIYSTGYGELFF	TGTGCCAGCTCAATCTATAGCACGGGATACGGGGAGCTGTTTTTT	-	TRBJ2-2	TRBV18	-
CASSLGGGRYGYTF	TGTGCCAGCAGCTTAGGTGGAGGGAGGTATGGCTACACCTTC	-	TRBJ1-2	TRBV7-2	-
CASSPPGTDNSPLHF	TGTGCCAGCAGCCCACCCGGGACGGATAATTCACCCCTCCACTTT	-	TRBJ1-6	TRBV5-4	-
CASGGSTTGELFF	TGTGCCTCAGGGGGCTCGACCACCGGGGAGCTGTTTTTT	TRBD1	TRBJ2-2	TRBV10-3	-
CASSRNYEQYF	TGTGCCAGCAGCCGAAACTACGAGCAGTACTTC	-	TRBJ2-7	TRBV7-2	-
CASSVETAYEQYF	TGTGCCAGCAGTGTGGAGACAGCTTACGAGCAGTACTTC	-	TRBJ2-7	TRBV2	-
CASSITSRGYTF	TGTGCCAGCAGTATTACCAGTCGGGGCTACACCTTC	-	TRBJ1-2	TRBV28	-
CASSLGERRNTIYF	TGTGCCAGCAGCTTAGGGGAGCGGAGAAACACCATATATTTT	-	TRBJ1-3	TRBV7-2	-
CATSRDWSSGFYNEQFF	TGTGCCACCAGCAGAGATTGGTCTAGCGGGTTCTACAATGAGCAGTTCTTC	TRBD2	TRBJ2-1	TRBV15	-
CASSRLAGEVGTQYF	TGTGCTAGCAGCCGACTAGCGGGAGAGGTTGGGACGCAGTATTTT	TRBD2	TRBJ2-3	TRBV7-7	-
CASSEAPGNYGYTF	TGTGCCAGCAGTGAAGCCCCAGGGAACTATGGCTACACCTTC	-	TRBJ1-2	TRBV6-1	-